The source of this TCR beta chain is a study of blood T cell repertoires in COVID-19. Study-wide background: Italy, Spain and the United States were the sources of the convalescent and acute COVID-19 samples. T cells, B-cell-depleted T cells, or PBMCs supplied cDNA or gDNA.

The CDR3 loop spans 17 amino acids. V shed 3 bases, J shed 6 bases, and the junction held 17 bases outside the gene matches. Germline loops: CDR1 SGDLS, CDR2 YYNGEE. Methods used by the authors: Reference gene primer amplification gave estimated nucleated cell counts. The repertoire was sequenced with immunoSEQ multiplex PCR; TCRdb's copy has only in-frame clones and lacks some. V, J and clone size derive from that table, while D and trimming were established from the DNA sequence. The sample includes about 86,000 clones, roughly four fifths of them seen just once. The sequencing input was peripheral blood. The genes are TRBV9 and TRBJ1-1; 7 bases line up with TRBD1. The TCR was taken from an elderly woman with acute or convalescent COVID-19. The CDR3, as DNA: TGTGCCAGCAGCGCTACTCAGGGGGGTAGGGGAAACGCTGAAGCTTTCTTT. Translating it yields CASSATQGGRGNAEAFF.